This T cell receptor beta chain came from a study of beta chain features in type 1 diabetes. Study conclusions and caveats: Patients with type 1 diabetes showed fewer VDJ junction insertions and more deletions. A PCR bias possibly favoring shorter templates would apply equally to patients and controls.

TCRB transcripts that were expressed got sequenced, as all of the isolated RNA had been reverse transcribed. Assay used: immunoSEQ multiplex PCR; TCRdb lists only in-frame clones, some missing. The table includes some 230,000 clones, over 7.5% detected once. This clone was observed a handful of times. Its antigen is not identified. CDR1 is GTSNPN and CDR2 is SVGIG in the germline V gene (reference sequence). Trimming removed 4 bases from V and 3 bases from J; junction bases left unmatched: 11. The CDR3 contains 17 residues. The sequenced material came from naive CD4+ T cells from blood. The sequence was obtained from a woman between 18 and 29 years old in good health. The chain carries TRBV30 and TRBJ2-3; 12 positions match TRBD2. This CDR3 is CAWTSGRAVSGTDTQYF. The CDR3 nucleotides read TGTGCCTGGACTAGCGGGAGGGCCGTGTCGGGGACAGATACGCAGTATTTT.